This is a list of T cell receptor beta chains from one sample in a study of T cells after yellow fever vaccination. TCRdb analysed the 5' RACE reads with MiXCR anew, one entry per CDR3 protein. The sample consists of approximately 550,000 distinct CDR3 sequences, around 21% of them appearing once. The sequencing used PBMCs, collected 15 days after the yellow fever booster vaccination. The receptors shown here come from a man in his thirties or forties who received the YFV17D yellow fever vaccine. The CDR3 runs from the conserved cysteine through the conserved F or W. Fields, in order: D gene, J gene, clone size, V gene, CDR3 DNA, CDR3 protein. The D gene is left open where the match is weak. Clone size appears in some rows only: once, few, many, or a class for an expanded clone.

d_call: -
j_call: TRBJ2-1
clone_size: -
v_call: TRBV7-2
cdr3_nt: TGTGCCAGCAGCTTAGAGACATTCAATGAGCAGTTCTTC
cdr3_aa: CASSLETFNEQFF

d_call: TRBD1
j_call: TRBJ2-4
clone_size: many
v_call: TRBV20-1
cdr3_nt: TGCAGTGCTGGAGCACGACAGGGCTTAGCCAAAAACATTCAGTACTTC
cdr3_aa: CSAGARQGLAKNIQYF

d_call: TRBD2
j_call: TRBJ2-1
clone_size: -
v_call: TRBV5-1
cdr3_nt: TGCGCCAGCAGCGCGGGACTAGTTACTGAGCAGTTCTTC
cdr3_aa: CASSAGLVTEQFF

d_call: TRBD2
j_call: TRBJ2-1
clone_size: few
v_call: TRBV5-1
cdr3_nt: TGCGCCAGCTCAATTACTAGCGGATCCTACAATGAGCAGTTCTTC
cdr3_aa: CASSITSGSYNEQFF

d_call: -
j_call: TRBJ2-1
clone_size: few
v_call: TRBV20-1
cdr3_nt: TGCAGTGCTAGAGACTTTAGCGTACGAAACCAGTTCTTC
cdr3_aa: CSARDFSVRNQFF

d_call: -
j_call: TRBJ2-5
clone_size: -
v_call: TRBV7-7
cdr3_nt: TGTGCTAGCAGCTCTACTCAGGGTCCTGAGACCCAGTACTTC
cdr3_aa: CASSSTQGPETQYF

d_call: -
j_call: TRBJ2-3
clone_size: few
v_call: TRBV27
cdr3_nt: TGTGCCAGCAGTTTAAGCGCGGGGCTCAACACAGATACGCAGTATTTT
cdr3_aa: CASSLSAGLNTDTQYF

d_call: -
j_call: TRBJ1-2
clone_size: -
v_call: TRBV6-5
cdr3_nt: TGTGCCAGCAGTTATAGGGATCGGGACTATGGCTACACCTTC
cdr3_aa: CASSYRDRDYGYTF

d_call: -
j_call: TRBJ2-3
clone_size: -
v_call: TRBV20-1
cdr3_nt: TGCAGTGCTAGAGATCAGGGATGGACAGATACGCAGTATTTT
cdr3_aa: CSARDQGWTDTQYF

d_call: -
j_call: TRBJ2-7
clone_size: -
v_call: TRBV6-1
cdr3_nt: TGTGCCAGCAACCCCCAGGGCTTTAGCTCCTACGAGCAGTACTTC
cdr3_aa: CASNPQGFSSYEQYF

d_call: TRBD2
j_call: TRBJ2-3
clone_size: few
v_call: TRBV7-6
cdr3_nt: TGTGCCAGCAGCTTCAGCGGGAGAGGAACCCGTTTT
cdr3_aa: CASSFSGRGTRF

d_call: -
j_call: TRBJ2-2
clone_size: -
v_call: TRBV6-5
cdr3_nt: TGTGCCAGCAGTTACGGTGTGCAGGGGGGCGGGGAGCTGTTTTTT
cdr3_aa: CASSYGVQGGGELFF

d_call: TRBD2
j_call: TRBJ2-1
clone_size: few
v_call: TRBV5-1
cdr3_nt: TGCGCCAGCAGCACCGTTGGCGGGAGGGGGAGTGAGCAGTTCTTC
cdr3_aa: CASSTVGGRGSEQFF

d_call: -
j_call: TRBJ2-2
clone_size: -
v_call: TRBV5-1
cdr3_nt: TGCGCCAGCAGCTCGCTACACACCGGGGAGCTGTTTTTT
cdr3_aa: CASSSLHTGELFF

d_call: -
j_call: TRBJ2-2
clone_size: -
v_call: TRBV2
cdr3_nt: TGTGCCAGCAGTGGTGAGGACACCGGGGAGCTGTTTTTT
cdr3_aa: CASSGEDTGELFF

d_call: -
j_call: TRBJ1-2
clone_size: few
v_call: TRBV12-3/TRBV12-4
cdr3_nt: TGTGCCAGCAGTTCCCCGGGACACAGCTACACCTTC
cdr3_aa: CASSSPGHSYTF

d_call: -
j_call: TRBJ1-3
clone_size: once
v_call: TRBV14
cdr3_nt: TGTGCCAGCAGCAAAACCGGCGGATTTGTTGGAAACACCATATATTTT
cdr3_aa: CASSKTGGFVGNTIYF

d_call: -
j_call: TRBJ1-5
clone_size: -
v_call: TRBV7-2
cdr3_nt: TGTGCCAGCTCGGACAGTAATCAGCCCCAGCATTTT
cdr3_aa: CASSDSNQPQHF

d_call: -
j_call: TRBJ2-1
clone_size: many
v_call: TRBV9
cdr3_nt: TGTGCCAGCAGCGTAGCTCCCTTGCGGAGGGGCTATGAGCAGTTCTTC
cdr3_aa: CASSVAPLRRGYEQFF

d_call: TRBD2
j_call: TRBJ2-5
clone_size: -
v_call: TRBV27
cdr3_nt: TGTGCCAGCAGTCCAGCGGGGGAGACCCAGCACTTC
cdr3_aa: CASSPAGETQHF

d_call: TRBD2
j_call: TRBJ2-7
clone_size: -
v_call: TRBV5-1
cdr3_nt: TGCGCCAGCAGCTCCTTTAACACTAGCGGGAGAAGTTACGAGCAGTACTTC
cdr3_aa: CASSSFNTSGRSYEQYF

d_call: -
j_call: TRBJ2-2
clone_size: few
v_call: TRBV20-1
cdr3_nt: TGCAGTGCTAGAGTTGGGCAGGCTAACACCGGGGAGCTGTTTTTT
cdr3_aa: CSARVGQANTGELFF

d_call: -
j_call: TRBJ2-1
clone_size: few
v_call: TRBV4-2
cdr3_nt: TGTGCCAGCAGCCAGGTCTACAATGAGCAGTTCTTC
cdr3_aa: CASSQVYNEQFF

d_call: TRBD1
j_call: TRBJ2-1
clone_size: many
v_call: TRBV29-1
cdr3_nt: TGCAGCGTCTACAGGGGGAATGAGCAGTTCTTC
cdr3_aa: CSVYRGNEQFF

d_call: -
j_call: TRBJ2-7
clone_size: few
v_call: TRBV6-1
cdr3_nt: TGTGCCAGCACCGGTTGGGCCTACGAGCAGTACTTC
cdr3_aa: CASTGWAYEQYF

d_call: TRBD2
j_call: TRBJ2-1
clone_size: once
v_call: TRBV27
cdr3_nt: TGTGCCAGCAGAGGGAGCGGGGGACTATACAATGAGCAGTTCTTC
cdr3_aa: CASRGSGGLYNEQFF

d_call: TRBD2
j_call: TRBJ2-2
clone_size: -
v_call: TRBV7-8
cdr3_nt: TGTGCCAGCAGCTTTGAGACTAGCGGGAACACCGGGGAGCTGTTTTTT
cdr3_aa: CASSFETSGNTGELFF

d_call: -
j_call: TRBJ2-5
clone_size: few
v_call: TRBV12-3/TRBV12-4
cdr3_nt: TGTGCCAGCAGTTCTACACGCTCGACCTGGGAGACCCAGTACTTC
cdr3_aa: CASSSTRSTWETQYF

d_call: -
j_call: TRBJ2-3
clone_size: few
v_call: TRBV20-1
cdr3_nt: TGCAGTGTTACCCCGTGGGAGGATACGCAGTATTTT
cdr3_aa: CSVTPWEDTQYF

d_call: -
j_call: TRBJ1-6
clone_size: few
v_call: TRBV12-3/TRBV12-4
cdr3_nt: TGTGCCAGCAGTCTTGGGAGTAATTCACCCCTCCACTTT
cdr3_aa: CASSLGSNSPLHF

d_call: TRBD2
j_call: TRBJ2-1
clone_size: -
v_call: TRBV27
cdr3_nt: TGTGCCAGCAGTTTGCTCGGGACTAGCGGGAAAAATGAGCAGTTCTTC
cdr3_aa: CASSLLGTSGKNEQFF